This TCR beta chain came from a study of beta chain features in type 1 diabetes. Study as a whole: No patient-donor differences in age, gender, total cells or subset yield. Findings of the study overall: Researchers report that Type 1 diabetes patients had moderately but significantly shorter TCRB CDR3s across all four CD4+ subsets.

Populations isolated by sorting all had purity greater than 95%. This clone was seen more than once but under ten times. The antigen is not known. The whole isolated RNA underwent reverse transcription, so sequencing captured expressed TCRB transcripts. Each sample of naive, central memory or regulatory T cells had, on average, roughly 3.6 million reads. Assay: immunoSEQ multiplex PCR; the TCRdb copy retains only in-frame clones and omits some. Of 250,000 to 300,000 clones listed, about 24% were seen once; the top ten hold more than 0.009%. The source of this sequence is a woman aged 25 to 45 with type 1 diabetes. The specimen sequenced was naive CD4+ T cells from blood.

CDR3: CASSQEREGLSSYEQYF. In nucleotides, the CDR3 is TGCGCCAGCAGTCAAGAGCGGGAGGGCCTGAGCTCCTACGAGCAGTACTTC. The V call is TRBV23-1, the J call TRBJ2-7; 10 nucleotides agree with TRBD2. TRBV23-1 is treated as an ORF (open reading frame) with a function not yet certain. The CDR3 sequence is 17 residues long. V lost 2 bases and J lost 0; bases outside the gene matches: 7.